Described below is a single T cell receptor beta chain sequence and its context. Specified time point: pre-treatment sample, taken before nivolumab and TIL therapy. The record originates from a study of TIL therapy for anti-PD-1-resistant metastatic lung cancer. This was the immunoSEQ v3 assay. Libraries were sequenced to around 2 million read pairs (survey) or roughly 5-6 million (deep). Repertoires were generated with immunoSEQ multiplex PCR, while TCRdb's copy carries only in-frame clones and drops some. The sample yields about 60,000 clones, around 87% seen once. Source: blood, taken at baseline. The sequence was obtained from a person between 25 and 79 years old with non-small cell lung cancer.

The CDR3 sequence is CASSLEGQAGQETQYF. CDR3 bases: TGCGCCAGCAGCTTGGAGGGACAGGCTGGGCAAGAGACCCAGTACTTC. V usage is TRBV5-1 and J usage is TRBJ2-5, with 8 bases matching TRBD1. V shed 0 bases, J shed 2 bases, and the junction held 6 bases outside the gene matches. CDR1 is SGHRS and CDR2 is YFSETQ in the germline V gene. The CDR3 consists of 16 residues.